Listed here are 17 T cell receptor beta chains from one sample, sequenced in a study of T-cell reconstitution after alpha-beta-depleted transplantation in children. A library of TCRbeta sequences, prepared with unique molecular identifiers, was generated. TCRdb processed the PCR reads anew with MiXCR; each CDR3 protein has one entry. Of over 400,000 distinct CDR3 sequences in the sample, around 12% were seen once. Sequences were derived from PBMCs from the stem cell graft donor, sampled from the stem cell graft. Receptors were obtained from a human donor who donated a stem cell graft to a child with combined immunodeficiency.

This clonotype was seen many times. CDR3 sequence reads: CASSIGGIFYGYTF. The DNA of the CDR3 is TGTGCCAGTAGTATTGGAGGAATCTTCTATGGCTACACCTTC. The rearrangement joins TRBV19 to TRBJ1-2, with unresolved D. The CDR3 length is 14 residues. The V gene lost 3 bases and the J gene lost 4 bases, with 12 bases spanning the gap. The V gene's germline CDR1 is LNHDA and CDR2 SQIVND (reference sequence).

CDR3 sequence (DNA): TGTGCCAGCAGCATTAGCCGACAGGTTCTCTCTGGGGCCAACGTCCTGACTTTC. Translated: CASSISRQVLSGANVLTF. The chain carries TRBV9 and TRBJ2-6; D may be TRBD1 (6 bases). The germline V and J ends were trimmed by 4 bases and 0 bases, with 17 bases remaining between them. Germline V gives CDR1 SGDLS, CDR2 YYNGEE. The CDR3 has 18 amino acids.

This clonotype was found a few times. This sequence joins TRBV4-2 and TRBJ2-3; D remains unclear. Germline V gene sequence: CDR1 LGHNA, CDR2 YNFKEQ. CDR3 length: 15 amino acids. Deletions cut 1 base from V and 1 base from J, with 9 bases between. CDR3 bases: TGTGCCAGCAGCCAAGCGAGTGGAGGCACAGATACGCAGTATTTT. It yields the protein CASSQASGGTDTQYF.

In this sample, this clonotype turned up a few times. The chain links TRBV6-1 to TRBJ2-7; D possibly corresponds to TRBD1 (5 bases). Germline CDR1 is MNHNS and CDR2 is SASEGT. With 3 bases removed from V and 0 bases from J, the gap between germline ends came to 12 bases. The CDR3 runs to 15 residues. The CDR3 here is CASSEIGQASYEQYF. Here the CDR3 DNA reads TGTGCCAGCAGTGAGATAGGACAAGCCTCCTACGAGCAGTACTTC.

The sample holds a few counts of this clonotype. The gene calls are TRBV7-2 and TRBJ1-2; D is ambiguous. Trimming shortened V by 2 bases and J by 6 bases, and 16 bases separated the two germline ends. This CDR3 is built from 15 residues. Germline CDR1 is SGHTA and CDR2 is FQGNSA. The DNA of the CDR3 is TGTGCCAGCAGCTTATTCCTACCGCGGGATGATGGCTACACCTTC. Its protein is CASSLFLPRDDGYTF.

The sample holds many counts of this clonotype. This chain joins TRBV12-3 or TRBV12-4 and TRBJ2-2; possible D gene TRBD2, 5 bases. V lost 6 bases, J lost 0 bases, and 11 bases lay in between. CDR3 size: 15 residues. As DNA, the CDR3 is TGTGCCAGCAGGGGAGACACCCCGAACACCGGGGAGCTGTTTTTT. The encoded protein is CASRGDTPNTGELFF.

This clonotype came up a few times. This chain uses TRBV7-2 with TRBJ2-1; 7 bases are a match to TRBD2. CDR1 SGHTA and CDR2 FQGNSA come from the germline V gene. After removal of 3 bases from V and 4 bases from J, the junction contained 12 bases not matched to a gene. The CDR3 covers 17 residues. The CDR3 is CASSFGGGAPPYNEQFF. The CDR3 DNA follows: TGTGCCAGCAGCTTCGGCGGGGGAGCACCACCGTACAATGAGCAGTTCTTC.

There are many counts of this clonotype. V usage is TRBV10-3 and J usage is TRBJ2-1; no clear D. Germline-derived CDR1 and CDR2 are ENHRY and SYGVKD. This CDR3 region has 14 residues. V was pared by 4 bases and J by 3 bases, with 10 bases between. The CDR3 loop is CAISGTELYNEQFF. The CDR3 DNA follows: TGTGCCATCAGTGGGACGGAACTCTACAATGAGCAGTTCTTC.

This clonotype was detected only a few times. The rearrangement uses TRBV5-1 and TRBJ2-7; D gene uncertain. With 4 bases removed from V and 0 bases from J, the gap between germline ends came to 14 bases. Per the germline V gene, CDR1 is SGHRS and CDR2 is YFSETQ. CDR3 size: 15 residues. The CDR3 sequence is CASSILDGDSYEQYF. CDR3 nucleotides: TGCGCCAGCAGCATTCTGGACGGAGACTCCTACGAGCAGTACTTC.

This clonotype was recorded a few times. The rearrangement uses TRBV27 and TRBJ2-7; D unresolved. The V end was cut by 6 bases, the J end by 4 bases, with 10 bases between. This CDR3 is 12 amino acids long. Germline CDR1 reads MNHEY; CDR2 reads SMNVEV (reference sequence). CDR3 region: CASRGLVYEQYF. In nucleotides, the CDR3 is TGTGCCAGCAGAGGTCTCGTGTACGAGCAGTACTTC.

A word on this clonotype: A much bigger clone sits one base away, suggesting this may be a read error. The genes are TRBV5-1 and TRBJ2-7; the match to TRBD2 covers 11 bases. Germline assignment: CDR1 SGHRS and CDR2 YFSETQ. The CDR3 consists of 14 residues. The DNA for the CDR3 is TGCGCCAGCAGCCTAGCGGGAGGACAATCAGAGCGGTACTTC. Protein sequence: CASSLAGGQSERYF.

This chain connects TRBV20-1 to TRBJ2-5; 7 bases are a match to TRBD2. The CDR3 consists of 12 residues. Germline CDR1 DFQATT, CDR2 SNEGSKA (reference sequence). V lost 5 bases, J lost 4 bases, and 4 bases stayed unmatched. This CDR3 is CSAAGRVETQYF. CDR3 sequence (DNA): TGCAGTGCTGCAGGGAGGGTAGAGACCCAGTACTTC.

This clonotype showed up just a few times. V and J are TRBV18 and TRBJ2-3, with TRBD1 as a possible D gene (6 bases). The germline V gene encodes CDR1 KGHSH and CDR2 LQKENI. This CDR3 has 17 residues. V shed 0 bases and J shed 1 base, with 14 bases lying between them. The CDR3 here is CASSPPFTGRGTDTQYF. The CDR3, as DNA: TGTGCCAGCTCACCACCGTTTACAGGGAGAGGCACAGATACGCAGTATTTT.

The J gene is TRBJ2-1, the V gene TRBV7-2; possibly TRBD2 for D (6 bases). CDR1 and CDR2 from the germline V gene are SGHTA and FQGNSA. The CDR3 length is 16 residues. V lost 2 bases and J lost 11, with 22 bases in between. The CDR3 DNA reads as TGTGCCAGCAGCTTATCCAGAGGACTAAGTACAATGAAGCAGTTCTTC. Translated: CASSLSRGLSTMKQFF.

The rearrangement uses TRBV3-1 and TRBJ2-3; TRBD1 matches 10 bases. The length of the CDR3 is 18 residues. Germline CDR1 is LGHDT and CDR2 is YNNKEL (reference sequence). V shed 0 bases and J 4 bases; nucleotides not matched to a gene: 10. As DNA, the CDR3 is TGTGCCAGCAGCCAAGACCCTCCTGAGACAGGGGGCGCAGATACGCAGTATTTT. This gives the protein CASSQDPPETGGADTQYF.

This sequence joins TRBV27 and TRBJ2-7; possible D gene TRBD1, 6 bases. This CDR3 is built from 14 residues. Trimming cost V 2 bases and J 2 bases, with 10 bases left between them. CDR1 and CDR2 (germline): MNHEY, SMNVEV (reference sequence). CDR3 coding DNA: TGTGCCAGCAGTTTAGACAGGCTAGCCTACGAGCAGTACTTC. It yields the protein CASSLDRLAYEQYF.

V gene TRBV9 combines with J gene TRBJ2-3; D unresolved. The CDR3 is 13 amino acids. V was cut by 0 bases and J by 2 bases, with 4 bases left in between. Per the germline V gene, CDR1 is SGDLS and CDR2 is YYNGEE. CDR3 in DNA: TGTGCCAGCAGCGTAGAAGCCACAGATACGCAGTATTTT. This translates into CASSVEATDTQYF.